A selection of T cell receptor beta chains follows, all from one sample in a study of shared clonotypes between healthy human individuals. Sequenced by immunoSEQ multiplex PCR; TCRdb stores in-frame clones only, minus some. Counted here are roughly 1,500,000 clones, 97% to 99% occurring once; the ten biggest clones make up around 0.38%. Material: naive CD4+ T cells sorted from blood. The source of these receptors is a man aged 25 to 40 in good health. Each CDR3 is given with its conserved first and last residue. The D gene is left open where the match is weak. Some rows have no size entry. The others give once, few or many, or a class for an expanded clone.

J	D	size	V	CDR3	DNA
TRBJ2-7	NA	NA	TRBV6-5	CASSYMTGSSSYEQYF	TGTGCCAGCAGTTATATGACAGGTAGTAGCTCCTACGAGCAGTACTTC
TRBJ2-5	TRBD2	NA	TRBV5-1	CASSLAGGQETQYF	TGCGCCAGCAGCTTGGCGGGAGGCCAAGAGACCCAGTACTTC
TRBJ2-7	TRBD2	NA	TRBV27	CASSIGGSSHEQYF	TGTGCCAGCTCCATTGGCGGGAGTTCCCACGAGCAGTACTTC
TRBJ2-1	TRBD2	NA	TRBV28	CASSYESWTSGSLNEQFF	TGTGCCAGCAGTTACGAGAGCTGGACTAGCGGGAGTCTCAATGAGCAGTTCTTC
TRBJ2-1	TRBD2	NA	TRBV19	CASRVSGGSNEQFF	TGTGCCAGTCGCGTTAGCGGGGGGAGTAATGAGCAGTTCTTC
TRBJ2-3	NA	NA	TRBV20-1	CSASRADTQYF	TGCAGTGCTAGCCGAGCAGATACGCAGTATTTT
TRBJ2-7	TRBD2	NA	TRBV5-4	CAVELAGTYEQYF	TGTGCCGTGGAGCTAGCGGGGACCTACGAGCAGTACTTC
TRBJ2-7	TRBD1	NA	TRBV7-2	CASSRTRDSSYEQYF	TGTGCCAGCAGCAGGACCAGGGACAGTTCCTACGAGCAGTACTTC
TRBJ2-7	NA	NA	TRBV19	CASSPTRVRSYEQYF	TGTGCCAGTAGTCCGACGAGGGTGCGCTCCTACGAGCAGTACTTC
TRBJ2-1	TRBD1	NA	TRBV14	CASSRYRDRVIVEQFF	TGTGCCAGCAGCCGCTACCGGGACAGGGTGATTGTTGAGCAGTTCTTC
TRBJ2-7	TRBD1	NA	TRBV10-3	CAITRDRGLIREQYF	TGTGCCATCACCCGGGACAGGGGATTAATTCGCGAGCAGTACTTC
TRBJ2-5	TRBD2	NA	TRBV6-6	CASSVGSGSTETQYF	TGTGCCAGCAGTGTCGGTAGCGGGAGTACCGAGACCCAGTACTTC
TRBJ1-1	NA	NA	TRBV27	CASSFGAKNTEAFF	TGTGCCAGCAGTTTTGGGGCCAAAAACACTGAAGCTTTCTTT
TRBJ2-3	NA	NA	TRBV5-1	CASSLGLDTSTDTQYF	TGCGCCAGCAGCTTGGGACTAGACACTAGCACAGATACGCAGTATTTT
TRBJ1-1	NA	NA	TRBV19	CASSIGPLNTEAFF	TGTGCCAGTAGTATAGGACCCCTGAACACTGAAGCTTTCTTT
TRBJ2-7	TRBD2	NA	TRBV6-5	CASSYGAGGIKYF	TGTGCCAGCAGTTACGGGGCGGGAGGGATCAAGTACTTC
TRBJ1-3	TRBD1	once	TRBV25-1	CASSELIGQAGNTIYF	TGTGCCAGCAGTGAATTGATAGGACAGGCTGGAAACACCATATATTTT
TRBJ2-1	NA	NA	TRBV7-3	CASSFGYAGARNEQFF	TGTGCCAGCAGCTTTGGGTACGCCGGGGCCAGGAATGAGCAGTTCTTC
TRBJ2-5	TRBD1	NA	TRBV7-9	CASSEGAQETQYF	TGTGCCAGCAGCGAGGGGGCCCAAGAGACCCAGTACTTC
TRBJ2-7	TRBD2	NA	TRBV28	CASRKSGMGNYEQYF	TGTGCCAGCAGAAAGAGCGGGATGGGGAACTACGAGCAGTACTTC
TRBJ1-3	TRBD1	NA	TRBV6-5	CASSYRTGTGNTIYF	TGTGCCAGCAGTTACCGGACAGGGACTGGAAACACCATATATTTT
TRBJ2-1	NA	once	TRBV5-4	CASSPKSGAYEQFF	TGTGCCAGCAGCCCCAAAAGTGGGGCCTATGAGCAGTTCTTC
TRBJ2-7	NA	once	TRBV28	CASTPPVGAHSYEQYF	TGTGCCAGCACCCCCCCTGTGGGGGCCCACTCCTACGAGCAGTACTTC
TRBJ2-2	TRBD2	NA	TRBV29-1	CSVEIPSSGRNTGELFF	TGCAGCGTTGAAATCCCCTCTAGCGGGAGGAACACCGGGGAGCTGTTTTTT
TRBJ1-5	NA	NA	TRBV27	CASRPADRTNQPQHF	TGTGCCAGCAGACCCGCTGACAGGACAAATCAGCCCCAGCATTTT
TRBJ2-7	NA	NA	TRBV15	CATSRVHWDGSEQYF	TGTGCCACCAGCAGAGTTCATTGGGACGGCAGCGAGCAGTACTTC
TRBJ2-7	NA	NA	TRBV10-2	CASSESRSSTYEQYF	TGCGCCAGCAGTGAAAGCCGTTCTTCTACCTACGAGCAGTACTTC
TRBJ2-7	NA	NA	TRBV5-1	CASSSQRQQLSYEQYF	TGCGCCAGCAGCTCCCAGAGACAGCAGCTCTCCTACGAGCAGTACTTC
TRBJ2-3	TRBD2	NA	TRBV10-3	CAISLREEADTQYF	TGTGCCATCAGCCTACGGGAGGAGGCAGATACGCAGTATTTT
TRBJ1-2	NA	NA	TRBV7-2	CASSSRDGNYGYTF	TGTGCCAGCAGCAGTCGGGACGGAAACTATGGCTACACCTTC
TRBJ2-1	NA	NA	TRBV11-2	CASSSLGEQFF	TGTGCCAGCAGTTCCCTCGGGGAGCAGTTCTTC
TRBJ2-2	NA	once	TRBV5-6	CASRPGAGLPGELFF	TGTGCCAGCAGACCCGGGGCAGGACTACCCGGGGAGCTGTTTTTT
TRBJ2-7	TRBD1	NA	TRBV28	CASSQQGTREQYF	TGTGCCAGCAGTCAACAGGGGACCCGAGAGCAGTACTTC
TRBJ2-6	NA	NA	TRBV5-5	CASSMIAGSGANVLTF	TGTGCCAGCAGTATGATCGCGGGCTCTGGGGCCAACGTCCTGACTTTC
TRBJ2-3	TRBD1	NA	TRBV7-3	CASSHPWDRGLHTQYF	TGTGCCAGCAGTCACCCCTGGGACAGGGGGCTCCATACGCAGTATTTT
TRBJ1-1	NA	once	TRBV4-1	CASSQGADRNTEAFF	TGCGCCAGCAGCCAAGGTGCTGACAGGAACACTGAAGCTTTCTTT
TRBJ1-3	NA	NA	TRBV6-5	CASSYPGADTIYF	TGTGCCAGCAGTTACCCAGGGGCGGACACCATATATTTT
TRBJ2-7	NA	NA	TRBV2	CASRTAGVYEQYF	TGTGCCAGCAGGACGGCTGGGGTGTACGAGCAGTACTTC
TRBJ2-7	TRBD1	NA	TRBV5-1	CASSLAQGTGTYEQYF	TGCGCCAGCAGCTTGGCTCAGGGGACAGGGACCTACGAGCAGTACTTC
TRBJ2-1	TRBD1	NA	TRBV2	CASSKGTGGNEQFF	TGTGCCAGCAGTAAGGGGACAGGGGGCAATGAGCAGTTCTTC
TRBJ1-2	NA	NA	TRBV19	CAIPREDGYTF	TGTGCCATCCCGCGGGAGGATGGCTACACCTTC
TRBJ2-1	TRBD1	NA	TRBV6-6	CASSHYPRDRAGEQFF	TGTGCCAGCAGTCATTACCCGCGAGACAGGGCCGGTGAGCAGTTCTTC
TRBJ2-1	NA	NA	TRBV7-2	CASSLALTDNEQFF	TGTGCCAGCAGCTTAGCATTAACAGACAATGAGCAGTTCTTC
TRBJ2-5	NA	NA	TRBV6-5	CASSYGRAGETQYF	TGTGCCAGCAGTTACGGGCGGGCGGGAGAGACCCAGTACTTC
TRBJ2-7	TRBD2	NA	TRBV5-1	CASSLELAGSSYEQYF	TGCGCCAGCAGCTTGGAACTAGCGGGCAGCTCCTACGAGCAGTACTTC
TRBJ1-5	NA	NA	TRBV2	CASSETFWGQPQHF	TGTGCCAGCAGTGAAACCTTTTGGGGCCAGCCCCAGCATTTT
TRBJ2-3	NA	NA	TRBV10-3	CAISGGLIRQGPRATDTQYF	TGTGCCATCAGTGGGGGGCTAATCCGACAAGGGCCACGAGCCACAGATACGCAGTATTTT
TRBJ2-3	NA	NA	TRBV14	CASSHLSGLTDTQYF	TGTGCCAGCAGCCACCTTAGCGGCCTCACAGATACGCAGTATTTT
TRBJ2-1	TRBD1	NA	TRBV5-1	CASSPGTAYNEQFF	TGCGCCAGCAGTCCCGGGACAGCTTACAATGAGCAGTTCTTC
TRBJ2-7	NA	NA	TRBV27	CASKRTDSYEQYF	TGTGCCAGCAAACGGACTGACTCCTACGAGCAGTACTTC